Below, 2 T cell receptor beta chains from the same sample are listed, as sequenced in a study of memory CD4+ T cells and cytomegalovirus serostatus. Generated by immunoSEQ multiplex PCR, the TCRdb table keeps only in-frame clones and is missing some. The table shows 50,000 or so clones, with around 76% occurring only once. Single viable CD3+CD4+CD8-CD45RO+ cells were sorted as the memory CD4+ T cells. Sequencing was done on a sample of memory CD4+ T cells from blood. Every receptor here comes from an adult in good health and CMV-seronegative.

V gene TRBV5-1 combines with J gene TRBJ2-3; 7 bases are a match to TRBD2. There are 12 residues in the CDR3. Trimming at V came to 2 bases and at J to 14 bases, leaving 8 bases not matched to a gene. Germline values: CDR1 SGHRS, CDR2 YFSETQ. CDR3 DNA sequence: TGCGCCAGCAGCTTATCGCGGGAGCAACGGTATTTT. Its translation is CASSLSREQRYF.

CDR3 nucleotide sequence: TGTGCCAGCAGTCCGGACAGCAGATACGAGCAGTACTTC. Translating gives CASSPDSRYEQYF. The chain has TRBV28 and TRBJ2-7; D is perhaps TRBD1 (6 bases). Germline CDR1 and CDR2: MDHEN and SYDVKM. The CDR3 is made up of 13 amino acids. The germline V and J ends were trimmed by 5 bases and 4 bases, with 12 bases remaining between them.